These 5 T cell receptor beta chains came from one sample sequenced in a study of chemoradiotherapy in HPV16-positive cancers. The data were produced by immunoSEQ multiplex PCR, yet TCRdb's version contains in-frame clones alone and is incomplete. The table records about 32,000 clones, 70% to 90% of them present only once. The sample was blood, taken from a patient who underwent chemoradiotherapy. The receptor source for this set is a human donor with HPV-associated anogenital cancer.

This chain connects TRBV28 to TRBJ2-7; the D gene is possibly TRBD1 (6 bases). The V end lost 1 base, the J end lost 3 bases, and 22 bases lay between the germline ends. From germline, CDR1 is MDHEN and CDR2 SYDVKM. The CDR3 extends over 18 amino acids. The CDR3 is CASSLLSFRQVRDYEQYF. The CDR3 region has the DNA TGTGCCAGCAGTTTATTATCATTTAGACAGGTCAGGGACTACGAGCAGTACTTC.

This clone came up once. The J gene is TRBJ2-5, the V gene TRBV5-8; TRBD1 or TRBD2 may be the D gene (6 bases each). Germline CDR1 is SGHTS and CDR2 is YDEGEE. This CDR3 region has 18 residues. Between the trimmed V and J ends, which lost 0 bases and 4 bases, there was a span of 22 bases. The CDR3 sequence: CASSLAVLSGAQGETQYF. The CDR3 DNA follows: TGTGCCAGCAGCTTGGCCGTTCTATCGGGGGCCCAAGGAGAGACCCAGTACTTC.

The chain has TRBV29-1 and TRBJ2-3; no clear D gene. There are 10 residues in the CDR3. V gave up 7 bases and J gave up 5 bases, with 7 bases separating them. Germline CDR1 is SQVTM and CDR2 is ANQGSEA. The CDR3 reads CSARRDTQYF. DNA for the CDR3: TGCAGCGCCCGCCGAGATACGCAGTATTTT.

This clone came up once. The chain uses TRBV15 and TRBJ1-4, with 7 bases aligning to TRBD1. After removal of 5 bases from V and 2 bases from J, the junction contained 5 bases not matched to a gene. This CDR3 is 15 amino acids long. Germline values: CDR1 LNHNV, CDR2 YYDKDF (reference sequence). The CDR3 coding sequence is TGTGCCACCAGCCGTACAGGGGCGACTAATGAAAAACTGTTTTTT. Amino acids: CATSRTGATNEKLFF.

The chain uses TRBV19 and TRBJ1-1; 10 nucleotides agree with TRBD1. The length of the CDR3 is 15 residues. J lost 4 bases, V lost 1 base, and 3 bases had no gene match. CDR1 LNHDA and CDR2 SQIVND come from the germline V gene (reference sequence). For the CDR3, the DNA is TGTGCCAGTAGTATAGGACAGGGGGCTGGCACTGAAGCTTTCTTT. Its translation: CASSIGQGAGTEAFF.